One and the same sample provided the 30 T cell receptor beta chains below, sequenced in a study of blood T cell repertoires in COVID-19. TCRdb keeps only in-frame clones here, not all; method: immunoSEQ multiplex PCR. The table records hundreds of thousands of clones, 80% to 90% of them present only once. The sample was peripheral blood. The source is a man in his forties or fifties with acute or convalescent COVID-19.

V is TRBV5-6 and J is TRBJ2-7; TRBD1 agrees at 9 bases. With V trimmed by 0 bases and J by 6 bases, 4 bases remained unmatched. The CDR3 totals 14 residues. Germline V gene lookup returns CDR1 SGHDT and CDR2 YYEEEE. CDR3 sequence reads: CASSLGTGVVEQYF. The CDR3 DNA sequence: TGTGCCAGCAGCTTGGGGACAGGGGTGGTCGAGCAGTACTTC.

This clone appeared a single time. The V gene is TRBV7-9, the J gene TRBJ2-7; D remains unclear. CDR1 and CDR2 from the germline V gene are SEHNR and FQNEAQ (reference sequence). The ends were cut back, 6 bases at V and 5 bases at J, with 8 bases in the middle. This CDR3 comprises 11 residues. The CDR3 region has the DNA TGTGCCAGCAGGGCAGGTCACGAGCAGTACTTC. This translates into CASRAGHEQYF.

This clone was recorded once. This rearrangement joins TRBV25-1 to TRBJ1-6; D gene uncertain. The CDR3 contains 15 residues. Germline-derived CDR1 and CDR2 are MGHDK and SYGVNS. Trimming took 2 bases from V and 5 from J, leaving 10 bases between them. CDR3 sequence: CASSEVRGNNSPLHF. DNA of the CDR3: TGTGCCAGCAGTGAAGTCCGGGGAAATAATTCACCCCTCCACTTT.

The chain has TRBV10-1 and TRBJ1-1, with no clear D. V lost 7 bases and J 2 bases, leaving 11 bases between the germline ends. Germline V gives CDR1 WNHNN, CDR2 SYGVQD (reference sequence). The CDR3 runs 13 residues. Here the CDR3 DNA reads TGCGCCAGCACCCTTGGAGTTAACACTGAAGCTTTCTTT. Translation: CASTLGVNTEAFF.

This clone was counted between two and nine times. The rearrangement joins TRBV25-1 to TRBJ2-7, with 9 bases identical to TRBD1. Per the germline V gene, CDR1 is MGHDK and CDR2 is SYGVNS. Trimming removed 1 base from V and 0 bases from J; junction bases left unmatched: 4. CDR3 size: 16 residues. The CDR3: CASSESPGQGSYEQYF. CDR3 nucleotide sequence: TGTGCCAGCAGTGAATCGCCGGGACAGGGCTCCTACGAGCAGTACTTC.

This rearrangement joins TRBV11-2 to TRBJ2-1; D is unclear. The CDR3 is 13 residues long. The germline CDR1 and CDR2 sequences are SGHAT and FQNNGV. Trimming removed 10 bases at V and 1 base at J, with 11 bases between. CDR3 sequence reads: CATRTNSYNEQFF. CDR3 in DNA: TGTGCCACGCGTACTAATTCCTACAATGAGCAGTTCTTC.

The chain employs TRBV19 and TRBJ2-2, with 9 bases lining up with TRBD2. The CDR3 contains 15 residues. Germline V gene sequence: CDR1 LNHDA, CDR2 SQIVND (reference sequence). V was clipped by 3 bases and J by 4 bases; unmatched bases: 3. Here the CDR3 DNA reads TGTGCCAGTAGTATGGTTAGCGGGGGCACCGGGGAGCTGTTTTTT. Translating it yields CASSMVSGGTGELFF. The complete variable domain, with remaining parts taken from reference TRBV19 and TRBJ2-2, reads DGGITQSPKYLFRKEGQNVTLSCEQNLNHDAMYWYRQDPGQGLRLIYYSQIVNDFQKGDIAEGYSVSREKKESFPLTVTSAQKNPTAFYLCASSMVSGGTGELFFGEGSRLTVL.

The J gene is TRBJ2-2, the V gene TRBV27; D might be TRBD1 (6 bases). V lost 8 bases and J lost 8, with 12 bases in between. Germline CDR1 and CDR2: MNHEY and SMNVEV (reference sequence). The CDR3 has 12 residues. The CDR3 region is CASWTVTGELFF. The CDR3 coding sequence is TGTGCCAGCTGGACAGTTACTGGGGAGCTGTTTTTT.

The rearrangement uses TRBV7-2 and TRBJ1-2, with 8 bases fitting TRBD1. Germline CDR1 is SGHTA and CDR2 is FQGNSA. The CDR3 length is 14 residues. Trimming took 4 bases from V and 4 from J; bases not matched to a gene: 5. CDR3 sequence (DNA): TGTGCCAGCAGCTCCACGACAGGGGCCTATGGCTACACCTTC. This gives the protein CASSSTTGAYGYTF.

The CDR3 loop reads CASSPRQGGHYEQYF. The CDR3 nucleotides read TGTGCCAGCAGTCCCAGACAGGGGGGACACTACGAGCAGTACTTC. The gene calls are TRBV28 and TRBJ2-7, with TRBD1 identical over 9 bases. Germline assignment: CDR1 MDHEN and CDR2 SYDVKM. J lost 3 bases, V lost 5 bases, and 8 bases had no gene match. The CDR3 contains 15 residues.

As DNA, the CDR3 is TGTGCCAGCAGCTTAGATACTAGCGGGGGGGAGACCCAGTACTTC. Amino acids: CASSLDTSGGETQYF. V is TRBV7-9 and J is TRBJ2-5; 12 bases align to TRBD2. Germline lookup yields CDR1 SEHNR and CDR2 FQNEAQ (reference sequence). CDR3 length: 15 amino acids. J was trimmed by 5 bases and V by 1 base; bases with no gene match: 2.

V is TRBV29-1 and J is TRBJ1-2; D unclear. V was shortened by 1 base and J by 0 bases, with 9 bases between the two germline ends. The CDR3 extends over 14 amino acids. Per germline, CDR1 SQVTM and CDR2 ANQGSEA. The CDR3 spells CSVEVGYANYGYTF. Here the CDR3 DNA reads TGCAGCGTTGAAGTCGGGTATGCTAACTATGGCTACACCTTC. The whole variable domain, filled in from reference TRBV29-1 and TRBJ1-2, reads SAVISQKPSRDICQRGTSLTIQCQVDSQVTMMFWYRQQPGQSLTLIATANQGSEATYESGFVIDKFPISRPNLTFSTLTVSNMSPEDSSIYLCSVEVGYANYGYTFGSGTRLTVV.

The chain employs TRBV19 and TRBJ1-6; TRBD1 matches 8 bases. V shed 6 bases and J 10 bases; nucleotides not matched to a gene: 11. There are 15 residues in the CDR3. The germline V gene encodes CDR1 LNHDA and CDR2 SQIVND (reference sequence). The CDR3 protein is CASRGFTGGLSPLHF. CDR3 nucleotide sequence: TGTGCCAGTAGGGGTTTCACAGGGGGGCTGTCACCCCTCCACTTT. Complete variable domain (other parts from reference TRBV19 and TRBJ1-6): DGGITQSPKYLFRKEGQNVTLSCEQNLNHDAMYWYRQDPGQGLRLIYYSQIVNDFQKGDIAEGYSVSREKKESFPLTVTSAQKNPTAFYLCASRGFTGGLSPLHFGNGTRLTVT.

The table lists this clone with a count of one. The V call is TRBV5-1, the J call TRBJ2-1; 13 bases fit TRBD2. With V trimmed by 5 bases and J by 6 bases, 5 bases remained unmatched. From germline, CDR1 is SGHRS and CDR2 YFSETQ. The length of the CDR3 is 15 residues. For the CDR3, the DNA is TGCGCCAGCAGACGGACTAGCGGGAGTTCCAATGAGCAGTTCTTC. Protein product: CASRRTSGSSNEQFF.

The chain uses TRBV19 and TRBJ1-5, with D possibly matching TRBD1 (5 bases). Trimming pared 3 bases from V and 5 bases from J, leaving 11 bases between. Germline loops: CDR1 LNHDA, CDR2 SQIVND (reference sequence). CDR3 length: 14 amino acids. This CDR3 reads CASSINGAHQPQHF. The CDR3 DNA reads as TGTGCCAGTAGTATCAATGGGGCACATCAGCCCCAGCATTTT.

The chain joins TRBV9 to TRBJ1-2; the D is unclear. Trimming left V 0 bases short and J 1 base short, with 16 bases between. This CDR3 region has 17 residues. Germline-derived CDR1 and CDR2 are SGDLS and YYNGEE. The DNA for the CDR3 is TGTGCCAGCAGCGTAGGCTCGACACGCGACCTTAACTATGGCTACACCTTC. This sequence encodes CASSVGSTRDLNYGYTF.

The CDR3 coding sequence is TGTGCCAGCAGTTTGGGCTTAAGGCCTGGGAACATTCAGTACTTC. It yields the protein CASSLGLRPGNIQYF. This chain connects TRBV28 to TRBJ2-4; D is unresolved. The germline V and J ends were trimmed by 3 bases and 7 bases, with 16 bases remaining between them. This CDR3 has 15 amino acids. CDR1 MDHEN and CDR2 SYDVKM come from the germline V gene.

The chain combines TRBV28 with TRBJ1-1; no firm D call. V was cut by 5 bases and J by 7 bases, with 11 bases left in between. The CDR3 loop spans 12 amino acids. Germline CDR1 reads MDHEN; CDR2 reads SYDVKM. The CDR3 nucleotides are TGTGCCAGCAGTGTCGGGGTTCGTGAAGCTTTCTTT. Its protein product is CASSVGVREAFF.

The chain combines TRBV10-3 with TRBJ2-3; D might be TRBD1 (6 bases). The CDR3 has 13 amino acids. V was cut by 4 bases and J by 2 bases, with 7 bases left in between. Germline V gives CDR1 ENHRY, CDR2 SYGVKD. Here the CDR3 DNA reads TGTGCCATCAGTGGGACAGTCACAGATACGCAGTATTTT. This encodes CAISGTVTDTQYF.

The rearrangement links TRBV7-3 to TRBJ2-1; D unclear. The CDR3 sequence is 15 residues long. Germline V gives CDR1 SGHTA, CDR2 FQGTGA. V was trimmed by 1 base and J by 3 bases, leaving 10 bases between them. CDR3 loop: CASSLIAGNYNEQFF. The CDR3 DNA reads as TGTGCCAGCAGCTTAATCGCAGGAAACTACAATGAGCAGTTCTTC.

The chain links TRBV19 to TRBJ1-2, with a possible D match to TRBD1 (5 bases). Trimming removed 6 bases from V and 5 bases from J, with 13 bases in between. CDR3 length: 13 residues. From germline, CDR1 is LNHDA and CDR2 SQIVND (reference sequence). As DNA, the CDR3 is TGTGCCAGTAGCCTGACAGAGAGTTATGGCTACACCTTC. The encoded protein is CASSLTESYGYTF.

The chain has TRBV11-3 and TRBJ2-1; D call uncertain. The CDR3 runs to 16 residues. CDR1 SGHNT and CDR2 YENEEA come from the germline V gene. Trimming stripped 1 base from V and 6 bases from J, with 16 bases between. This CDR3 is CASSLAASGLINEQFF. For the CDR3, the DNA is TGTGCCAGCAGCTTAGCCGCGTCAGGATTAATCAATGAGCAGTTCTTC.

The gene calls are TRBV6-6 and TRBJ2-3; 10 nucleotides align to TRBD2. The germline CDR1 and CDR2 sequences are MNHNY and SVGAGI (reference sequence). Losses at the gene ends were 6 bases for V and 1 base for J; bases not matched to a gene: 10. The CDR3 extends over 17 amino acids. This CDR3 is CASRRAGGSWGTDTQYF. The CDR3 DNA sequence: TGTGCCAGCAGACGAGCGGGAGGGTCTTGGGGCACAGATACGCAGTATTTT.

The chain employs TRBV28 and TRBJ1-5; D gene ambiguous. Germline CDR1 reads MDHEN; CDR2 reads SYDVKM. The V gene lost 3 bases and the J gene lost 4 bases, with 7 bases spanning the gap. CDR3 length: 13 amino acids. CDR3 coding DNA: TGTGCCAGCAGTTTTCGGGAGAATCAGCCCCAGCATTTT. Translated, it gives CASSFRENQPQHF.

Note on this clone: At the DNA level, this CDR3 is encoded by other sequences in the same sample as well. This chain connects TRBV19 to TRBJ2-7; D is possibly TRBD1 (6 bases). The CDR3 contains 13 residues. From germline, CDR1 is LNHDA and CDR2 SQIVND (reference sequence). The V end lost 3 bases, the J end lost 3 bases, and 9 bases lay between the germline ends. CDR3 nucleotide sequence: TGTGCCAGTAGTATGAGGGGGAGCTACGAGCAGTACTTC. Translated: CASSMRGSYEQYF. Drawing the rest from reference TRBV19 and TRBJ2-7, the complete variable domain is DGGITQSPKYLFRKEGQNVTLSCEQNLNHDAMYWYRQDPGQGLRLIYYSQIVNDFQKGDIAEGYSVSREKKESFPLTVTSAQKNPTAFYLCASSMRGSYEQYFGPGTRLTVT.

This clone appeared a few times. The rearrangement links TRBV19 to TRBJ1-2, with a tentative D call TRBD1 (6 bases). V was cut by 6 bases and J by 0 bases, with 8 bases left in between. This CDR3 is 13 amino acids long. Germline values: CDR1 LNHDA, CDR2 SQIVND (reference sequence). The CDR3 protein is CASRDRTNYGYTF. CDR3 in DNA: TGTGCCAGTAGAGACAGGACTAACTATGGCTACACCTTC.

The chain is built from TRBV10-3 and TRBJ2-5, with D perhaps TRBD2 (5 bases). V lost 9 bases and J 0 bases, leaving 8 bases between the germline ends. The CDR3 length is 12 residues. Germline V gives CDR1 ENHRY, CDR2 SYGVKD. Written as DNA, the CDR3 is TGTGCCATTGGGCGGGACCAAGAGACCCAGTACTTC. Residues: CAIGRDQETQYF.

The genes are TRBV11-3 and TRBJ2-7, with TRBD1 identical over 9 bases. After removal of 6 bases from V and 5 bases from J, the junction contained 14 bases not matched to a gene. Germline values: CDR1 SGHNT, CDR2 YENEEA. The CDR3 has 16 residues. The CDR3 DNA is TGTGCCAGCAGTCCATCCTCCGGGACAGGGATCCACGAGCAGTACTTC. This gives the protein CASSPSSGTGIHEQYF.

In this sample, this clone turned up once. The chain couples TRBV2 to TRBJ2-2; 16 bases line up with TRBD2. The CDR3 is 16 residues long. Trimming removed 7 bases from V and 8 bases from J; junction bases left unmatched: 7. Germline values: CDR1 SNHLY, CDR2 FYNNEI. CDR3 protein: CASTVGLAGGQGELFF. CDR3 bases: TGTGCCAGCACCGTGGGACTAGCGGGGGGGCAAGGGGAGCTGTTTTTT.

V gene TRBV7-2 combines with J gene TRBJ1-2; 7 bases agree with TRBD1. CDR1 and CDR2 (germline): SGHTA, FQGNSA. The V segment lost 2 bases and the J segment 5 bases; nucleotides outside the gene matches: 5. This CDR3 is 14 amino acids long. The CDR3 nucleotides are TGTGCCAGCAGCTTACAGGGGGTATCGTATGGCTACACCTTC. This codes for CASSLQGVSYGYTF. Looking up the rest from reference TRBV7-2 and TRBJ1-2 gives the full variable domain: GAGVSQSPSNKVTEKGKDVELRCDPISGHTALYWYRQSLGQGLEFLIYFQGNSAPDKSGLPSDRFSAERTGGSVSTLTIQRTQQEDSAVYLCASSLQGVSYGYTFGSGTRLTVV.